This T cell receptor beta chain appears in the sequencing data of a study of blood T cell repertoires in COVID-19 (dated by TCRdb to the early 2020s). Notes on the research overall: The collaborator samples originated in the United States, Italy and Spain and spanned the acute and convalescent phases of COVID-19. The dataset comprised deeply sampled blood TCRbeta repertoires from subjects exposed to, actively infected with, or recovered from COVID-19. The repertoires were released in a freely available public database meant as a resource for research on the immune response to SARS-CoV-2. The samples were drawn from the first 160 participants of the ongoing ImmuneRACE study and from 1,254 subjects provided by 6 global collaborators. The prospective study material was composed of cDNA or gDNA derived from T cells, B-cell-depleted T cells, or PBMCs. Where HLA class I and class II types were available, the types were taken from metadata supplied by the sample provider, not from assay-based typing. Nearly every sample came with metadata listing a de-identified subject ID, COVID-19 status, age in years and sex.

One collaborating source in Seattle enrolled patients during active infection and followed them longitudinally through the course of disease. Collaborating institutions collected whole blood in K2EDTA tubes following their own protocols. For TCRbeta analysis, collaborators shipped samples as frozen whole blood, isolated PBMCs, or DNA extracted from either of those sample types. Broad study findings and their caveats: Clinical and demographic metadata were provided uncurated, with the amount varying by source and participant.

TCRbeta CDR3 regions were amplified from genomic DNA by means of the immunoSEQ Assay, a bias-controlled multiplex PCR. The study's own analysis went as follows. Nucleated cell counts per sample were estimated from amplification of reference gene primers within the assay. To quantify the absolute abundance of each unique TCRbeta CDR3 rearrangement, sequence reads were collapsed and filtered. For each sample, productive Simpson clonality was calculated as the square root of Simpson's diversity index over productive rearrangements. TCRdb obtained this table from immuneACCESS and retained in-frame rearrangements with V and J assigned. These tables miss some clones; where compared with another copy, unresolved V genes account for less than half of the shortfall, and the remainder is unexplained. The DNA gave D and trimming, while V, J and clone size come from that table. Here the sample has some 31,000 clones; 81% occur a single time. The biggest ten clones account for 2.5% to 4% of the sample.

Comment on this clone: Its antigen remains undetermined. Within one base of it there is no much larger clone, and no base qualities were kept.

The CDR3 sequence holds 15 residues, the cysteine and phenylalanine included. The sequence is cut down to CDR3 DNA, 45 bases in frame from base 1. Trimming removed 5 bases from V and 2 bases from J; the gene matches leave 3 bases unexplained. The germline V gene gives CDR1 as MDHEN and CDR2 as SYDVKM. Sequenced input: peripheral blood. The chain is encoded by TRBV28 joined to TRBJ2-6; 7 bases in the junction line up with TRBD1. The sequence was obtained from a man between 65 and 85 years old with COVID-19, enrolled during active disease. The DNA sequence is given as TGTGCCAGCAGTCCGCAGGGGGCTGGGGCCAACGTCCTGACTTTC. This is translated as CASSPQGAGANVLTF.